This T cell receptor beta chain was sequenced during a study of blood T cell repertoires in COVID-19 (dated by TCRdb to the early 2020s). As for the study more broadly: The collaborator samples originated in the United States, Italy and Spain and spanned the acute and convalescent phases of COVID-19. The material from the prospective study consisted of cDNA or gDNA derived from T cells, B-cell-depleted T cells, or PBMCs. Samples came from the ongoing ImmuneRACE study (first 160 participants) plus 1,254 subjects from 6 global collaborators. The repertoires were released in a freely available public database meant as a resource for research on the immune response to SARS-CoV-2. Subjects who had been exposed to COVID-19, were actively infected with it, or had recovered from it provided the deeply sampled blood TCRbeta repertoires that made up the dataset. Where available, HLA class I and class II types were taken from metadata supplied by the sample provider and were not determined by assay-based typing. The sample metadata nearly always contained a de-identified subject ID, COVID-19 status, age in years and sex. Points the paper makes about the study in general: How much clinical and demographic metadata was included differed by source and by participant, and the metadata was provided uncurated.

The immunoSEQ Assay, a bias-controlled multiplex PCR, was used to amplify TCRbeta CDR3 regions from genomic DNA. As for the authors' bioinformatics: The number of nucleated cells in each sample was estimated by amplification of reference gene primers within the assay. Sequence reads were collapsed and filtered to measure the absolute abundance of every unique TCRbeta CDR3 rearrangement. Productive Simpson clonality was computed per sample as the square root of Simpson's diversity index over productive rearrangements. TCRdb provides this immuneACCESS table in a form limited to in-frame rearrangements. Some clones are lacking; in checked studies, under half of them reflect an unresolved V gene, and why the rest are absent is not known. V, J and clone size derive from that table, while D and trimming were established from the DNA sequence. The sample data list around 25,000 clones, and around 84% of these were observed just once. The ten largest make up around 20% of the sample.

Each collaborating institution followed its own protocols to collect whole blood in K2EDTA tubes. Collaborator samples were shipped for TCRbeta analysis as frozen whole blood, isolated PBMCs, or DNA extracted from either sample type. Comments on this clone: The target of this receptor is not known. Base qualities are missing; no much larger clone stands one base away.

Cut back by 6 bases and 4 bases, the V and J ends lie 15 bases apart. CDR1 and CDR2, looked up from the germline V gene, are SQVTM and ANQGSEA. Measured from the cysteine to the phenylalanine, the CDR3 is 13 residues long. Only the CDR3 DNA stays, 39 bases, in frame from base 1. The rearranged segments are TRBV29-1 and TRBJ2-5; TRBD1 could be the D gene, as 6 bases match. The sequenced material came from peripheral blood. This receptor was obtained from an elderly woman with acute or convalescent COVID-19. CDR3 region: CSVYTGFRETQYF. The sequenced DNA: TGCAGCGTATATACAGGGTTTAGAGAGACCCAGTACTTC.